The 32 T cell receptor beta chains below all came from one sample that was sequenced in a study of blood T cell repertoires in COVID-19. Here immunoSEQ multiplex PCR was the method, and the copy in TCRdb shows in-frame clones only, minus some. This sample has over 70,000 clones, with 80% to 90% found just once. Sequenced material: peripheral blood. The receptor source for this set is a man in his fifties or sixties with COVID-19, enrolled during active disease.

The V and J genes are TRBV7-2 and TRBJ2-2, with 8 bases that match TRBD2. The CDR3 extends over 18 amino acids. The germline V gene encodes CDR1 SGHTA and CDR2 FQGNSA. V dropped 0 bases and J dropped 5; count of bases not matched to a gene: 11. The CDR3 DNA is TGTGCCAGCAGCTTAGCCCCGAGCGGGGGAGACATGACCGGGGAGCTGTTTTTT. Translated, it gives CASSLAPSGGDMTGELFF.

Of note for this clone: At one boundary the junction diverges from the germline segment, which might be a read error. The CDR3 bases are TGTGCCATCAGTGACCGGGAGAGTTTCTCCAACGAGCAGTACTTC. It codes for CAISDRESFSNEQYF. The chain uses TRBV10-3 and TRBJ2-7, with D maybe TRBD2 (6 bases). CDR1 is ENHRY, CDR2 SYGVKD, per germline. There are 15 residues in the CDR3.

The chain joins TRBV18 to TRBJ2-7; 10 positions agree with TRBD1. CDR1 is KGHSH, CDR2 LQKENI, per germline. The CDR3 runs 15 residues. Trimming took 3 bases from V and 2 from J; bases not matched to a gene: 4. CDR3 DNA sequence: TGTGCCAGCTCACCGGGGACAGGGGTGGCCTACGAGCAGTACTTC. It translates to CASSPGTGVAYEQYF.

The V and J genes are TRBV5-6 and TRBJ1-5, with 9 bases matching TRBD1. V shed 2 bases and J 9 bases; nucleotides not matched to a gene: 6. CDR3 length: 14 amino acids. The germline V gene has CDR1 SGHDT and CDR2 YYEEEE. CDR3 region: CASSLRQGDRPQHF. The CDR3 nucleotides read TGTGCCAGCAGCTTACGACAGGGGGATCGGCCCCAGCATTTT.

This sequence joins TRBV2 and TRBJ1-2, with 12 bases identical to TRBD1. CDR3 length: 15 residues. The V gene's germline CDR1 is SNHLY and CDR2 FYNNEI. Trimming removed 2 bases from V and 6 bases from J; junction bases left unmatched: 4. CDR3 DNA sequence: TGTGCCAGCAGTGAAAGGGGACAGGGGGCGAATGGCTACACCTTC. This gives the protein CASSERGQGANGYTF.

This clone was recorded a few times. This chain connects TRBV10-2 to TRBJ2-5; TRBD2 agrees at 7 bases. J gave up 4 bases and V 1 base, and 9 bases lay outside the gene matches. The CDR3 is 16 residues long. The germline gives CDR1 WSHSY, CDR2 SAAADI. CDR3 in DNA: TGCGCCAGCAGTGAGTGGAACCGGGCTAGCGGAGAGACCCAGTACTTC. Its translation is CASSEWNRASGETQYF.

The CDR3 protein is CASSYGGRGETQYF. In nucleotides, the CDR3 is TGTGCCAGCAGTTACGGGGGCAGGGGGGAGACCCAGTACTTC. The chain recombines TRBV6-5 with TRBJ2-5, with 7 positions matching TRBD1. The junction had 5 bases not matched to a gene; V was cut back by 2 bases and J by 5 bases. Germline V gives CDR1 MNHEY, CDR2 SVGAGI. The CDR3 has 14 amino acids.

The rearrangement joins TRBV5-1 to TRBJ2-2, with 14 bases aligning to TRBD2. Germline V gene sequence: CDR1 SGHRS, CDR2 YFSETQ. CDR3 length: 16 amino acids. The ends lost 7 bases at V and 4 bases at J; junction bases unmatched: 6. The DNA for the CDR3 is TGCGCCAGCGGGCCGGGACTAGCGGGAGTCACCGGGGAGCTGTTTTTT. The encoded protein is CASGPGLAGVTGELFF.

This sequence joins TRBV5-1 and TRBJ1-1, with D perhaps matching TRBD1 (5 bases). The CDR3 has 14 amino acids. Germline V gene sequence: CDR1 SGHRS, CDR2 YFSETQ. The V end was cut by 0 bases, the J end by 4 bases, with 10 bases between. The CDR3 region is CASSLAGTSTEAFF. The CDR3 DNA reads TGCGCCAGCAGCTTGGCAGGGACTTCCACTGAAGCTTTCTTT.

For the CDR3, the DNA is TGCGCCAGCAGCCAAGGCGACACCCTATATGGCTACACCTTC. Protein: CASSQGDTLYGYTF. The chain is built from TRBV4-1 and TRBJ1-2; the D is unclear. V gave up 1 base and J gave up 5 bases, with 11 bases separating them. Germline CDR1 MGHRA, CDR2 YSYEKL. The CDR3 loop spans 14 amino acids.

This clone occurred once. The chain uses TRBV15 and TRBJ2-1; D is possibly TRBD1 (6 bases). Germline CDR1 reads LNHNV; CDR2 reads YYDKDF (reference sequence). Trimming removed 1 base from V and 6 bases from J, with 16 bases in between. The CDR3 has 16 amino acids. The CDR3 nucleotides are TGTGCCACCAGCAGAGTTACAGGGTTTGTTGGCAATGAGCAGTTCTTC. Encoded protein: CATSRVTGFVGNEQFF.

Here the CDR3 reads CASSPSGQGSRGYTF. CDR3 DNA: TGTGCCAGCAGCCCGAGTGGACAGGGGTCGCGCGGCTACACCTTC. V usage is TRBV9 and J usage is TRBJ1-2; 9 bases agree with TRBD1. J gave up 8 bases and V 4 bases, and 12 bases lay outside the gene matches. The CDR3 length is 15 residues. The germline CDR1 and CDR2 sequences are SGDLS and YYNGEE.

This clone has just one count. The J gene is TRBJ2-5, the V gene TRBV6-5; 10 bases align to TRBD1. CDR1 and CDR2 (germline): MNHEY, SVGAGI. The CDR3 loop spans 15 amino acids. With 0 bases clipped from V and 7 bases from J, the junction kept 5 bases outside the gene matches. This CDR3 reads CASSYSDRGRGTQYF. In DNA, the CDR3 is TGTGCCAGCAGTTACTCCGACAGGGGGCGCGGGACCCAGTACTTC.

The chain joins TRBV5-4 to TRBJ2-3; the D gene is possibly TRBD2 (6 bases). CDR1 is SGHNT, CDR2 YYREEE, per germline (reference sequence). There are 14 residues in the CDR3. The V end was cut by 9 bases, the J end by 1 base, with 15 bases between. Here the CDR3 reads CATHRDLGTDTQYF. The DNA for the CDR3 is TGTGCCACTCACCGGGACTTAGGCACAGATACGCAGTATTTT.

This rearrangement joins TRBV27 to TRBJ2-5, with no clear D. This CDR3 comprises 14 residues. CDR1 is MNHEY, CDR2 SMNVEV, per germline (reference sequence). The V end lost 4 bases, the J end lost 1 base, and 10 bases lay between the germline ends. The CDR3 here is CASSSSSLQETQYF. The CDR3 nucleotides are TGTGCCAGCAGTTCCTCAAGCCTCCAAGAGACCCAGTACTTC.

The chain couples TRBV30 to TRBJ2-7; maybe TRBD2 (5 bases). This CDR3 spans 13 amino acids. Trimming took 2 bases from V and 4 from J, leaving 12 bases between them. Germline-derived CDR1 and CDR2 are GTSNPN and SVGIG (reference sequence). CDR3 region: CAWSPRVVYEQYF. For the CDR3, the DNA is TGTGCCTGGAGTCCGAGGGTTGTGTACGAGCAGTACTTC.

This clone was observed a handful of times. The chain has TRBV11-2 and TRBJ2-2; D gene uncertain. Germline loops: CDR1 SGHAT, CDR2 FQNNGV. CDR3 length: 16 residues. Trimming removed 5 bases at V and 2 bases at J, with 15 bases between. CDR3 in DNA: TGTGCCAGCAGCGTTTCGCGAGGCCCCAACACCGGGGAGCTGTTTTTT. This translates into CASSVSRGPNTGELFF.

This chain joins TRBV11-2 and TRBJ2-7; TRBD1 matches at 7 bases. Trimming took 1 base from V and 6 from J; bases not matched to a gene: 12. Germline assignment: CDR1 SGHAT and CDR2 FQNNGV. This CDR3 spans 16 amino acids. This CDR3 is CASSLGGTASSGEQYF. The CDR3 region has the DNA TGTGCCAGCAGCTTAGGGGGGACAGCCTCTTCTGGCGAGCAGTACTTC.

The chain is built from TRBV5-4 and TRBJ1-2; 9 bases are shared with TRBD1. Germline CDR1 and CDR2: SGHNT and YYREEE (reference sequence). The CDR3 loop spans 15 amino acids. J lost 0 bases, V lost 2 bases, and 2 bases had no gene match. The CDR3, as DNA: TGTGCCAGCAGCTTCGGACAGGGGCCTAACTATGGCTACACCTTC. Protein: CASSFGQGPNYGYTF.

The chain is built from TRBV5-5 and TRBJ2-3; TRBD1 agrees at 10 bases. The germline CDR1 and CDR2 sequences are SGHKS and YYEKEE (reference sequence). The trim removed 4 bases at V and 3 bases at J, leaving 8 bases unmatched. The CDR3 is 16 amino acids. The CDR3 is CASSRGTGDTTDTQYF. CDR3 nucleotide sequence: TGTGCCAGCAGCCGCGGGACAGGGGACACGACAGATACGCAGTATTTT.

The rearrangement joins TRBV29-1 to TRBJ1-2; D remains unclear. Per germline, CDR1 SQVTM and CDR2 ANQGSEA. V lost 7 bases and J lost 5, with 14 bases in between. The CDR3 runs to 12 residues. The CDR3 reads CSALQIKYGYTF. CDR3 bases: TGCAGCGCCCTACAGATAAAATATGGCTACACCTTC.

The chain uses TRBV11-1 and TRBJ1-2; D call uncertain. The CDR3 runs 14 residues. The V gene lost 1 base and the J gene lost 3 bases, with 9 bases spanning the gap. Per the germline V gene, CDR1 is SGHAT and CDR2 is FQDESV (reference sequence). DNA for the CDR3: TGTGCCAGCAGCTTAGTTGGTTCGGACTATGGCTACACCTTC. Its protein is CASSLVGSDYGYTF.

The V call is TRBV2, the J call TRBJ1-4, with TRBD1 as a possible D gene (6 bases). Germline CDR1 SNHLY, CDR2 FYNNEI. The CDR3 has 16 amino acids. Trimming took off 6 bases at V and 0 bases at J, with 14 bases between the two ends. CDR3 nucleotide sequence: TGTGCCAGCAGCGGACAGCCGACTGCAACTAATGAAAAACTGTTTTTT. Translating gives CASSGQPTATNEKLFF.

This clone was counted a single time. The chain employs TRBV2 and TRBJ1-5, with 7 bases fitting TRBD1. The CDR3 totals 17 residues. With V trimmed by 5 bases and J by 3 bases, 13 bases remained unmatched. The germline CDR1 and CDR2 sequences are SNHLY and FYNNEI. CDR3 sequence (DNA): TGTGCCAGCAGTCGATTTCAGGGGGAATTCGACAATCAGCCCCAGCATTTT. This sequence encodes CASSRFQGEFDNQPQHF.

The rearrangement joins TRBV24-1 to TRBJ2-1; 8 nucleotides agree with TRBD2. The CDR3 spans 14 residues. V shed 1 base, J shed 6 bases, and the junction held 1 base outside the gene matches. Germline V gives CDR1 KGHDR, CDR2 SFDVKD. The CDR3 loop is CATSDFSGGNEQFF. The DNA for the CDR3 is TGTGCCACCAGTGATTTCAGCGGGGGCAATGAGCAGTTCTTC.

V and J are TRBV5-6 and TRBJ2-3, with 14 bases that match TRBD2. V was clipped by 3 bases and J by 2 bases; unmatched bases: 5. This CDR3 has 17 amino acids. Germline CDR1 is SGHDT and CDR2 is YYEEEE. The CDR3 protein is CASSSGLAGAITDTQYF. CDR3 DNA sequence: TGTGCCAGCAGCTCGGGACTAGCGGGGGCGATCACAGATACGCAGTATTTT.

This sequence joins TRBV19 and TRBJ2-3; perhaps TRBD1 as D (5 bases). The CDR3 contains 16 residues. The germline V gene has CDR1 LNHDA and CDR2 SQIVND (reference sequence). Between the trimmed V and J ends, which lost 5 bases and 0 bases, there was a span of 15 bases. CDR3: CASSSPHRPSTDTQYF. Written as DNA, the CDR3 is TGTGCCAGTAGTTCGCCCCACAGGCCTAGCACAGATACGCAGTATTTT.

This chain links TRBV5-6 with TRBJ2-5; maybe TRBD2 (5 bases). Trimming removed 1 base at V and 5 bases at J, with 9 bases between. The CDR3 length is 13 residues. The germline gives CDR1 SGHDT, CDR2 YYEEEE. CDR3 sequence (DNA): TGTGCCAGCAGCTTGATGAGGGCCGAGACCCAGTACTTC. Protein: CASSLMRAETQYF.

This clone was counted once. This chain connects TRBV5-1 to TRBJ2-2; 7 nucleotides line up with TRBD2. V was clipped by 0 bases and J by 1 base; unmatched bases: 0. The germline V gene has CDR1 SGHRS and CDR2 YFSETQ. The CDR3 totals 15 residues. In DNA, the CDR3 is TGCGCCAGCAGCTTGGCTAGCGGGAACACCGGGGAGCTGTTTTTT. This encodes CASSLASGNTGELFF.

CDR3 protein: CASSPYSGFNSKDTQYF. CDR3 DNA: TGTGCCAGCTCACCATATTCAGGGTTCAATTCGAAAGATACGCAGTATTTT. The J gene is TRBJ2-3, the V gene TRBV18, with D tentatively TRBD1 (5 bases). V was clipped by 2 bases and J by 5 bases, with 20 bases between them. The CDR3 has 17 amino acids. Germline V CDR1 and CDR2: KGHSH, LQKENI.

In regard to this clone: Additional DNA sequences in this sample encode the identical CDR3. The CDR3 region is CSVQTTGTDSNQPQHF. The DNA for the CDR3 is TGCAGCGTGCAAACTACAGGGACGGATAGCAATCAGCCCCAGCATTTT. The chain employs TRBV29-1 and TRBJ1-5; weak D call: TRBD1 (6 bases). Per germline, CDR1 SQVTM and CDR2 ANQGSEA. The CDR3 is 16 amino acids. V was shortened by 6 bases and J by 0 bases, with 18 bases between the two germline ends.

V is TRBV6-5 and J is TRBJ2-1; D is possibly TRBD1 (5 bases). The CDR3 length is 14 residues. In germline, CDR1 is MNHEY, CDR2 SVGAGI. V lost 6 bases, J lost 0 bases, and 9 bases lay in between. This CDR3 reads CASRKGFSYNEQFF. The CDR3 DNA is TGTGCCAGCAGAAAGGGGTTCTCCTACAATGAGCAGTTCTTC.